This T cell receptor beta chain was recorded in a study of T cells expressing NK-cell markers. About the study: Out of eight donors sequenced, seven tested HCMV-seropositive and the remaining one seronegative.

Beta-chain TCR cDNA was generated via 5'RACE template switching with UMIs. TCRdb re-called the 5' RACE reads, yielding one record per CDR3 amino acid sequence without DNA. Here the sample table reports about 150,000 distinct CDR3 sequences. Germline V gives CDR1 SGHRS, CDR2 YFSETQ. The CDR3 totals 17 residues. The V and J genes are TRBV5-1 and TRBJ2-7; checking the TCRdb D call of TRBD1 is not possible without DNA. The TCR was taken from a woman in her 50s in good health. The specimen sequenced was blood T cells: a sorted CD56 or NKG2C T cell subset, CD4+ or CD8+ T cells, or bulk PBMC T cells (not recorded which). The CDR3 sequence is CASSGTDSPKGSYEQYF.